One and the same sample provided the 18 T cell receptor beta chains below, sequenced in a study of T cell responses to AZD1222 COVID-19 vaccine. The table came from immunoSEQ multiplex PCR; TCRdb's copy has only in-frame clones and leaves some out. The sample lists some 200,000 clones; approximately 92% were seen once. The sample in question was peripheral blood, obtained on day 0 of AZD1222 vaccination. The source of these receptors is an adult in good health.

The genes are TRBV28 and TRBJ1-5; D gene ambiguous. The CDR3 sequence is 16 residues long. Trimming removed 7 bases at V and 0 bases at J, with 16 bases between. Germline-derived CDR1 and CDR2 are MDHEN and SYDVKM. CDR3 DNA: TGTGCCAGCACCCCAGGTAGGCGGCATAGCAATCAGCCCCAGCATTTT. Translation gives CASTPGRRHSNQPQHF. Complete variable domain (other parts from reference TRBV28 and TRBJ1-5): DVKVTQSSRYLVKRTGEKVFLECVQDMDHENMFWYRQDPGLGLRLIYFSYDVKMKEKGDIPEGYSVSREKKERFSLILESASTNQTSMYLCASTPGRRHSNQPQHFGDGTRLSIL.

This rearrangement joins TRBV24-1 to TRBJ2-2, with TRBD1 matching over 7 bases. Trimming removed 5 bases from V and 6 bases from J; junction bases left unmatched: 11. The CDR3 length is 16 residues. Germline V gene lookup returns CDR1 KGHDR and CDR2 SFDVKD. The CDR3 sequence: CATSGWGTERSGELFF. The DNA of the CDR3 is TGTGCCACCAGTGGATGGGGGACAGAGAGGTCCGGGGAGCTGTTTTTT.

This clone was recorded a few times. The chain employs TRBV18 and TRBJ1-1, with D unresolved. Looked up from germline, CDR1 is KGHSH and CDR2 is LQKENI. The V end lost 3 bases, the J end lost 4 bases, and 18 bases lay between the germline ends. CDR3 length: 16 amino acids. The CDR3 loop reads CASSPPFMSHSTEAFF. As DNA, the CDR3 is TGTGCCAGCTCACCTCCCTTCATGAGCCACAGCACTGAAGCTTTCTTT.

V gene TRBV14 combines with J gene TRBJ1-5; weak D call: TRBD1 (5 bases). Germline V gene data show CDR1 as SGHDN and CDR2 as FVKESK. V lost 4 bases, J lost 6 bases, and 7 bases lay in between. CDR3 length equals 12 residues. In DNA form, the CDR3 reads TGTGCCAGCAGCCGGGGGGTTCAGCCCCAGCATTTT. This encodes CASSRGVQPQHF. The full variable domain, its missing parts supplied by reference TRBV14 and TRBJ1-5, is EAGVTQFPSHSVIEKGQTVTLRCDPISGHDNLYWYRRVMGKEIKFLLHFVKESKQDESGMPNNRFLAERTGGTYSTLKVQPAELEDSGVYFCASSRGVQPQHFGDGTRLSIL.

The chain carries TRBV16 and TRBJ2-1; 9 bases line up with TRBD2. The V segment lost 4 bases and the J segment 1 base; nucleotides outside the gene matches: 5. This CDR3 is built from 16 residues. Germline CDR1 KGHSY, CDR2 FQNENV. CDR3 in amino acids: CASSRHSGSSYNEQFF. In DNA form, the CDR3 reads TGTGCCAGCAGCCGACATAGCGGGAGTTCCTACAATGAGCAGTTCTTC.

This clone has just a few counts. DNA for the CDR3: TGTGCCAGCAGCAGGACTTCAACAGATACGCAGTATTTT. Translated, it gives CASSRTSTDTQYF. This chain uses TRBV28 with TRBJ2-3, with D possibly TRBD2 on 5 matching bases. There are 13 residues in the CDR3. The germline CDR1 and CDR2 sequences are MDHEN and SYDVKM. Between the trimmed V and J ends, which lost 6 bases and 3 bases, there was a span of 10 bases.

This chain joins TRBV27 and TRBJ2-7, with 11 bases aligning to TRBD1. With 7 bases clipped from V and 5 bases from J, the junction kept 7 bases outside the gene matches. Germline CDR1 reads MNHEY; CDR2 reads SMNVEV (reference sequence). The CDR3 is 14 residues long. The CDR3 nucleotides are TGTGCCAGCAAACGGACAGGGGGCTTGCACGAGCAGTACTTC. Its protein product is CASKRTGGLHEQYF.

The chain employs TRBV29-1 and TRBJ1-1; D may be TRBD1 (5 bases). This CDR3 is built from 12 residues. V was shortened by 7 bases and J by 5 bases, with 14 bases between the two germline ends. Germline CDR1 is SQVTM and CDR2 is ANQGSEA. The CDR3 protein is CSAEPGGTEAFF. Written as DNA, the CDR3 is TGCAGCGCCGAACCCGGGGGAACTGAAGCTTTCTTT.

The CDR3 bases are TGCGCCAGCAGCCAAGATCCGGGACAGGGAACCTATGGCTACACCTTC. This codes for CASSQDPGQGTYGYTF. The chain has TRBV4-1 and TRBJ1-2, with 9 nucleotides matching TRBD1. With V trimmed by 0 bases and J by 4 bases, 6 bases remained unmatched. CDR3 length equals 16 residues. CDR1 and CDR2 (germline): MGHRA, YSYEKL.

The chain links TRBV9 to TRBJ2-1, with 12 positions matching TRBD1. The CDR3 has 15 residues. Unmatched junction bases numbered 7, after V lost 4 bases and J lost 8 bases. Germline V gene sequence: CDR1 SGDLS, CDR2 YYNGEE. The CDR3: CASSFRDRGQDEQFF. DNA of the CDR3: TGTGCCAGCAGCTTCCGGGACAGGGGGCAGGATGAGCAGTTCTTC.

This chain joins TRBV10-3 and TRBJ2-2; D is undetermined. The CDR3 has 11 amino acids. Germline CDR1 is ENHRY and CDR2 is SYGVKD. Trimming shortened V by 9 bases and J by 1 base, and 3 bases separated the two germline ends. This CDR3 reads CAIMNTGELFF. In nucleotides, the CDR3 is TGTGCCATTATGAACACCGGGGAGCTGTTTTTT.

This clone was recorded only once. The chain recombines TRBV19 with TRBJ1-1, with D hard to call. CDR3 length: 15 residues. V shed 2 bases and J shed 0 bases, with 10 bases lying between them. The germline V gene encodes CDR1 LNHDA and CDR2 SQIVND (reference sequence). Here the CDR3 reads CASSINGGVNTEAFF. Written as DNA, the CDR3 is TGTGCCAGTAGTATAAATGGCGGTGTGAACACTGAAGCTTTCTTT.

The chain joins TRBV7-2 to TRBJ1-2; D call uncertain. The V gene lost 3 bases and the J gene lost 4 bases, with 9 bases spanning the gap. Looked up from germline, CDR1 is SGHTA and CDR2 is FQGNSA. The length of the CDR3 is 13 residues. CDR3 in amino acids: CASSFATPYGYTF. The CDR3, as DNA: TGTGCCAGCAGCTTTGCGACACCCTATGGCTACACCTTC.

This clone was recorded once. The V call is TRBV3-1 (or the pseudogene TRBV3-2), the J call TRBJ1-3, with a tentative D call TRBD1 (6 bases). There are 13 residues in the CDR3. The V end was cut by 3 bases, the J end by 7 bases, with 10 bases between. Germline loops: CDR1 LGHDT, CDR2 YNNKEL (reference sequence). The CDR3 loop reads CASSQLQGNTIYF. In nucleotides, the CDR3 is TGTGCCAGCAGCCAGCTGCAGGGGAACACCATATATTTT.

V gene TRBV7-9 combines with J gene TRBJ2-6; D is perhaps TRBD2 (5 bases). This CDR3 is 16 amino acids long. Germline assignment: CDR1 SEHNR and CDR2 FQNEAQ (reference sequence). Trimming took off 4 bases at V and 0 bases at J, with 10 bases between the two ends. The CDR3 DNA sequence: TGTGCCAGCAGCTGGACTGGACTCTCTGGGGCCAACGTCCTGACTTTC. Protein product: CASSWTGLSGANVLTF.

The chain recombines TRBV6-5 with TRBJ2-5, with a tentative D call TRBD1 (5 bases). In germline, CDR1 is MNHEY, CDR2 SVGAGI. The V end lost 3 bases, the J end lost 4 bases, and 12 bases lay between the germline ends. The CDR3 is 14 residues long. CDR3 DNA sequence: TGTGCCAGCAGTTATAACGCAGGGCGAGAGACCCAGTACTTC. This gives the protein CASSYNAGRETQYF.

The V call is TRBV12-3 or TRBV12-4, the J call TRBJ2-7; D possibly corresponds to TRBD1 (5 bases). V was trimmed by 8 bases and J by 4 bases, leaving 12 bases between them. The CDR3 spans 12 residues. Here the CDR3 DNA reads TGTGCCAGCGGCCCCAGGGAATACGAGCAGTACTTC. Its protein product is CASGPREYEQYF.

The genes are TRBV11-1 and TRBJ1-2, with D unresolved. This CDR3 has 15 residues. Germline V gene sequence: CDR1 SGHAT, CDR2 FQDESV (reference sequence). Trimming pared 2 bases from V and 5 bases from J, leaving 15 bases between. CDR3 coding DNA: TGTGCCAGCAGCTTATCGGACGGATTGAAGTATGGCTACACCTTC. Translated, it gives CASSLSDGLKYGYTF.